This T cell receptor (beta chain) was recorded in a study of T cells in Graves' hyperthyroidism and ophthalmopathy. In regard to this clonotype: The antigen is not known.

Diagnoses were made from clinical symptoms, serum measures (thyroxine and TRAb), thyroid ultrasound and orbital computed tomography. Progressors' blood was drawn at hyperthyroidism diagnosis, before ophthalmopathy symptoms. Using more than 7.5 ml of fresh peripheral blood, PBMCs were prepared. This CDR3 is 13 amino acids long. The germline CDR1 and CDR2 sequences are WSHSY and SAAADI. The ends lost 1 base at V and 6 bases at J; junction bases unmatched: 2. TCR beta CDR3 region amplification was performed from RNA transcripts. With the HTBI primer set, the TCR CDR3 went through a first round of RT-PCR. TCRdb reprocessed the multiplex PCR reads via MiXCR and lists one record per CDR3 protein. The table shows roughly 130,000 distinct CDR3 sequences, with approximately 20% occurring only once. Study-wide results and caveats: From stable hyperthyroidism, ophthalmopathy was separated by a 13 V-J model.

The V gene is TRBV10-2, the J gene TRBJ1-2, with 7 bases that match TRBD1. This receptor was identified in a woman between 45 and 65 years old with Graves' hyperthyroidism that later progressed to Graves' ophthalmopathy. Sample: blood. The chain's CDR3 is CASSEFGTDGYTF. In DNA form, the CDR3 reads TGCGCCAGCAGTGAGTTCGGGACAGATGGCTACACCTTC.